The source of this TCR beta chain is a study of blood T cell repertoires in COVID-19. Germline CDR1 and CDR2: SGDLS and YYNGEE. The length of the CDR3 is 13 residues. Trimming took off 3 bases at V and 7 bases at J, with 11 bases between the two ends. The assay was immunoSEQ multiplex PCR, and TCRdb's table has in-frame clones only and misses some. The sample lists roughly 50,000 clones; approximately 90% were seen once. The chain links TRBV9 to TRBJ1-5, with TRBD1 as a possible D gene (5 bases). The sequence came from a woman aged 55-75 years with active COVID-19. Input material: peripheral blood. In DNA form, the CDR3 reads TGTGCCAGCAGCGGGGGTCAGGGACAGCCCCAGCATTTT. This codes for CASSGGQGQPQHF. Full variable domain (remainder filled in from reference TRBV9 and TRBJ1-5): DSGVTQTPKHLITATGQRVTLRCSPRSGDLSVYWYQQSLDQGLQFLIQYYNGEERAKGNILERFSAQQFPDLHSELNLSSLELGDSALYFCASSGGQGQPQHFGDGTRLSIL.